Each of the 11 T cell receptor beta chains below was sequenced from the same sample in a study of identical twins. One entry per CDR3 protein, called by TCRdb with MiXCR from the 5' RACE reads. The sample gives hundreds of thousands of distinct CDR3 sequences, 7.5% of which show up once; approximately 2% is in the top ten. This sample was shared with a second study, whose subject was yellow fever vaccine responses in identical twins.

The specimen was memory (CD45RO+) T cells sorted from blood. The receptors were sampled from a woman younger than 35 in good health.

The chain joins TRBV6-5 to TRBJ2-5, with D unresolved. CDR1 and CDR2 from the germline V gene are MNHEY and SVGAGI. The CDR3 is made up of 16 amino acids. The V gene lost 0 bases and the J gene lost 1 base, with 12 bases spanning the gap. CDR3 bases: TGTGCCAGCAGTTACTCGACTTCTCGCGGCCAAGAGACCCAGTACTTC. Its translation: CASSYSTSRGQETQYF.

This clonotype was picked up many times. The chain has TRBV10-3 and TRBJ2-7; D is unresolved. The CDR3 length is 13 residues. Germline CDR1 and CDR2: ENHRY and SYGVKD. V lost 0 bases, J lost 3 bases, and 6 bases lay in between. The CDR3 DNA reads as TGTGCCATCAGTGAGTCCTGGGGCTACGAGCAGTACTTC. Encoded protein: CAISESWGYEQYF.

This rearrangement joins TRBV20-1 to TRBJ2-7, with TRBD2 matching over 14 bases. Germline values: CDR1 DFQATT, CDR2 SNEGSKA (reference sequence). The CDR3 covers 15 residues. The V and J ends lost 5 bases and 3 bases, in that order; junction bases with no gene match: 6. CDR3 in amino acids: CSAPGTSGGRYEQYF. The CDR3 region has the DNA TGCAGTGCTCCTGGGACTAGCGGGGGACGCTACGAGCAGTACTTC.

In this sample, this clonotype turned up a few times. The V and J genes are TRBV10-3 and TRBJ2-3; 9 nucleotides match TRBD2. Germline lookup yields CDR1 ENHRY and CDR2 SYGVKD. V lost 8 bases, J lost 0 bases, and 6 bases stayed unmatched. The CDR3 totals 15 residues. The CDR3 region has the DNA TGTGCCATCGGGGCTAGCGGGACTAGCACAGATACGCAGTATTTT. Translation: CAIGASGTSTDTQYF.

CDR3 sequence: CSGGTASYEQYF. CDR3 DNA: TGCAGCGGGGGGACGGCATCCTACGAGCAGTACTTC. The chain recombines TRBV29-1 with TRBJ2-7, with D perhaps TRBD1 or TRBD2 (5 bases each). The CDR3 totals 12 residues. V shed 7 bases and J shed 1 base, with 11 bases lying between them. CDR1 is SQVTM and CDR2 is ANQGSEA in the germline V gene.

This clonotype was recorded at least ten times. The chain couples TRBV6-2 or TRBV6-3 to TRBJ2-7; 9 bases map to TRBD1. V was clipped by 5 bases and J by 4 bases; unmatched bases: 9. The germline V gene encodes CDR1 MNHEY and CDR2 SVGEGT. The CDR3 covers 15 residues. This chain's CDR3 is CASSLTGTGKYEQYF. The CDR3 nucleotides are TGTGCCAGCAGTCTTACCGGGACAGGGAAGTACGAGCAGTACTTC.

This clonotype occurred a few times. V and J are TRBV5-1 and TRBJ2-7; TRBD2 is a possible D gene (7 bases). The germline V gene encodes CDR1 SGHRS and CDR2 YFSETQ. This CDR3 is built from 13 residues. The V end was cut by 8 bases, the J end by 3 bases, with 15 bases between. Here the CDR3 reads CASRRGAGYEQYF. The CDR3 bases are TGCGCCAGTAGACGGGGGGCAGGCTACGAGCAGTACTTC.

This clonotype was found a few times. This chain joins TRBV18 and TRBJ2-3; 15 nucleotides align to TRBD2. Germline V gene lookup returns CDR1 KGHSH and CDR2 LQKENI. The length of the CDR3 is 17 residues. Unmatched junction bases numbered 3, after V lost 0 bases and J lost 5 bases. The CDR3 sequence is CASSPPGLAGGGDTQYF. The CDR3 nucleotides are TGTGCCAGCTCACCACCGGGACTAGCGGGAGGCGGAGATACGCAGTATTTT.

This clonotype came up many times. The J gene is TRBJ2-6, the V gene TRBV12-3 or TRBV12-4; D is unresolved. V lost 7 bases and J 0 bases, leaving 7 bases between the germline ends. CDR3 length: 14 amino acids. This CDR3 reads CASTLVSGANVLTF. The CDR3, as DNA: TGTGCCAGCACCCTGGTCTCTGGGGCCAACGTCCTGACTTTC.

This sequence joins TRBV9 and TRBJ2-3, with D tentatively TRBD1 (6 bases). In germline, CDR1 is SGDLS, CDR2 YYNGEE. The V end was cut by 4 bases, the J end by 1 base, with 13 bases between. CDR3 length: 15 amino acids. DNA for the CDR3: TGTGCCAGCAGCAACACAGGGCCTGGCACAGATACGCAGTATTTT. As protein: CASSNTGPGTDTQYF. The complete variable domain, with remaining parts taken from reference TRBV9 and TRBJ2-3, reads DSGVTQTPKHLITATGQRVTLRCSPRSGDLSVYWYQQSLDQGLQFLIQYYNGEERAKGNILERFSAQQFPDLHSELNLSSLELGDSALYFCASSNTGPGTDTQYFGPGTRLTVL.

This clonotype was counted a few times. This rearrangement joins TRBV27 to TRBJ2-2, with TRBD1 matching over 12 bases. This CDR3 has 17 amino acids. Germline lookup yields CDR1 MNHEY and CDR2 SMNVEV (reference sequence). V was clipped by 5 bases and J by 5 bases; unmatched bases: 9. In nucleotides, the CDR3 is TGTGCCAGCAGTCCCCTCGGGACAGGGGGCAGGACCGGGGAGCTGTTTTTT. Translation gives CASSPLGTGGRTGELFF.